The following is a T cell receptor beta chain sequence with its context. What it binds is not known. This table comes from immunoSEQ multiplex PCR, and its TCRdb copy is limited to in-frame clones, with some not included. The sample carries about 24,000 clones, 79% recorded once. The data were obtained in a study of a mutant IDH1 vaccine in newly diagnosed glioma. Specified time point: week 11, during vaccination. Vaccinated patients received 300 ug of mutant IDH1 20-mer peptide per dose, with topical imiquimod. V trimming: 6 bases; J trimming: 6 bases; junction bases outside the gene matches: 7. CDR3 size: 15 residues. Germline CDR1 SNHLY, CDR2 FYNNEI.

The V gene is TRBV2, the J gene TRBJ2-2; 10 nucleotides align to TRBD1. The sample consisted of PBMCs, taken from a glioma patient whose treatment included an IDH1 peptide vaccine. The clonotype comes from a middle-aged man with glioma. The CDR3 DNA reads as TGTGCCAGCAGAAGACAGGGGGCACGGGCCGGGGAGCTGTTTTTT. This gives the protein CASRRQGARAGELFF.